A selection of T cell receptor beta chains follows, all from one sample in a study of blood T cell repertoires in COVID-19. The assay was immunoSEQ multiplex PCR, and TCRdb's table has in-frame clones only and misses some. Of 250,000 to 300,000 clones listed, roughly 86% are singletons. The specimen was peripheral blood. The receptors derive from a man between 18 and 35 years old with active or convalescent COVID-19. Each CDR3 is given with its conserved first and last residue. Fields, in order: clone size, V gene, J gene, D gene, CDR3 DNA, CDR3 protein. The D gene is left open where the match is weak. Some rows mark clone size as missing; the rest say once, few, many or name a class of expanded clone.

.	TRBV5-6	TRBJ1-6	TRBD1	TGTGCCAGCAGCTGGGACAGGGGGAATAATTCACCCCTCCACTTT	CASSWDRGNNSPLHF
.	TRBV30	TRBJ1-2	.	TGTGCCTGGAGTGAGCCAGGCTCCGGTTATGGCTACACCTTC	CAWSEPGSGYGYTF
.	TRBV30	TRBJ1-5	TRBD1	TGTGCCTGGAGTGCTGGGACAGGGGAACAGCCCCAGCATTTT	CAWSAGTGEQPQHF
.	TRBV11-2	TRBJ2-3	.	TGTGCCAGCAGCTTATATCAGGAAGATACGCAGTATTTT	CASSLYQEDTQYF
.	TRBV10-3	TRBJ2-1	TRBD2	TGTGCCATCACCGCTAGGACTAGCGGGAGGGTTAATGAGCAGTTCTTC	CAITARTSGRVNEQFF
.	TRBV18	TRBJ2-2	.	TGTGCCAGCTCACCCTTTGATAGCGGAGCGAACACCGGGGAGCTGTTTTTT	CASSPFDSGANTGELFF
.	TRBV2	TRBJ2-5	.	TGTGCCAGCAGTGGGGCCCGAGAGACCCAGTACTTC	CASSGARETQYF
.	TRBV5-6	TRBJ1-1	.	TGTGCCAGCAGCTTGGCCCTGGCAGGGGCGTCGGAAGCTTTCTTT	CASSLALAGASEAFF
.	TRBV6-5	TRBJ2-1	.	TGTGCCAGCAGGGAGGACCCCGTAGGTAGGCAGTTCTTC	CASREDPVGRQFF
few	TRBV2	TRBJ1-2	TRBD1	TGTGCCAGCAATCCACAGGGGGCCGACTATGGCTACACCTTC	CASNPQGADYGYTF
.	TRBV18	TRBJ2-3	.	TGTGCCAGCTCACCCGTGGACTTGCAGTATTTT	CASSPVDLQYF
few	TRBV7-9	TRBJ1-2	.	TGTGCCAGCAGCCCCCGGGTCGGCTACACCTTC	CASSPRVGYTF
.	TRBV2	TRBJ2-5	TRBD2	TGTGCCAGCAGGAGGACTAGCGGCAATCGGGAGACCCAGTACTTC	CASRRTSGNRETQYF
.	TRBV11-2	TRBJ1-5	.	TGTGCCAGCAGCTTACAGGGCGGGAGTCAGCCCCAGCATTTT	CASSLQGGSQPQHF
.	TRBV15	TRBJ2-1	.	TGTGCCACCAGCAGAGCCGCGGGGTACAATGAGCAGTTCTTC	CATSRAAGYNEQFF
.	TRBV6-5	TRBJ1-2	.	TGTGCCAGCAGTTTGTTAACAACGCCTAACTATGGCTACACCTTC	CASSLLTTPNYGYTF
.	TRBV7-9	TRBJ2-5	.	TGTGCCAGCCAAGCTTACGAAGAGACCCAGTACTTC	CASQAYEETQYF
.	TRBV21-1	TRBJ1-2	.	TGTGCCAGCAGCTCCCTGGACAGGGGGCGAAGAGATGGCTACACCTTC	CASSSLDRGRRDGYTF
.	TRBV3-1/TRBV3-2	TRBJ1-4	.	TGTGCCAGCAGCGCCCGAGGCCAGAGTACAACTAATGAAAAACTGTTTTTT	CASSARGQSTTNEKLFF
.	TRBV3-1/TRBV3-2	TRBJ2-7	.	TGTGCCAGCAGAAAGAGCCAGGGTTACGAGCAGTACTTC	CASRKSQGYEQYF
once	TRBV7-9	TRBJ1-6	.	TGTGCCAGCAGCTTAGGTGCGGTCGAGACTTCACCCCTCCACTTT	CASSLGAVETSPLHF
.	TRBV5-4	TRBJ2-7	.	TGTGCCAGCAGCTTGGAGGGACTTCTTAGGGAGCAGTACTTC	CASSLEGLLREQYF
.	TRBV12-1	TRBJ2-4	.	TGTGCCAGCAGCCCCTCTCAGGGGGAGACCCCCGAGGGAAACATTCAGTACTTC	CASSPSQGETPEGNIQYF
.	TRBV10-3	TRBJ2-7	.	TGTGCCATCAGTGGAGGATTAGCGACAAACCAAAGGCAGTACTTC	CAISGGLATNQRQYF
.	TRBV4-2	TRBJ2-1	TRBD1	TGTGCCAGCAGCCAAGAAGCCCAGGGGGCATGGAATGAGCAGTTCTTC	CASSQEAQGAWNEQFF
.	TRBV27	TRBJ2-7	.	TGTGCCAGCAGTTTAGTGGTTACGGAGGTTGGGAGCTCCTACGAGCAGTACTTC	CASSLVVTEVGSSYEQYF
.	TRBV6-5	TRBJ1-2	.	TGTGCCAGCAGCCAACTCAGGCGGGATGGCTACACCTTC	CASSQLRRDGYTF
.	TRBV10-2	TRBJ1-1	.	TGCGCCAGCAGAAGAGGGGGAGAGAACACTGAAGCTTTCTTT	CASRRGGENTEAFF
.	TRBV12-5	TRBJ2-7	TRBD2	TGTGCTAGTGGTTTGCAAAATAGGAGGCTAGCGGGAGATATCGATTACGAGCAGTACTTC	CASGLQNRRLAGDIDYEQYF
.	TRBV6-2/TRBV6-3	TRBJ2-7	TRBD1	TGTGCCAGCAGTTACGAGGGTCGGACAGGGCCAACCTACGAGCAGTACTTC	CASSYEGRTGPTYEQYF
.	TRBV19	TRBJ1-2	.	TGTGCCAGTAGGGACAGAAGTATAGCTAACTATGGCTACACCTTC	CASRDRSIANYGYTF
.	TRBV7-3	TRBJ2-1	TRBD1	TGTGCCAGCAGCTTCGGACAGGGGTCCTACAATGAGCAGTTCTTC	CASSFGQGSYNEQFF
once	TRBV6-5	TRBJ2-7	.	TGTGCCAGCAGTTACGGGGGACAATACGAGCAGTACTTC	CASSYGGQYEQYF
.	TRBV6-5	TRBJ2-7	.	TGTGCCACCAGGGGGGACTCCTTCGGTTTC	CATRGDSFGF
.	TRBV28	TRBJ1-5	TRBD1	TGTGCCAGCAGTCCCCCGGGACAGGGTATCAATCAGCCCCAGCATTTT	CASSPPGQGINQPQHF
.	TRBV28	TRBJ1-2	.	TGTGCCAGCAGTTTTTTTGAGGTTGTGGGTGTTGGCTACACCTTC	CASSFFEVVGVGYTF
.	TRBV7-9	TRBJ2-3	.	TGTGCCAGCAGCTCCCCTGGGGAGCGGACGCAGTATTTT	CASSSPGERTQYF
.	TRBV19	TRBJ1-6	.	TGTGCCTCGGGCCCGGGGTCACCCCTCCACTTT	CASGPGSPLHF
many	TRBV3-1/TRBV3-2	TRBJ2-2	TRBD2	TGTGCCAGCAGCCAAGATGCGGGAGGGGCGGGGGAGCTGTTTTTT	CASSQDAGGAGELFF
.	TRBV30	TRBJ1-5	.	TGTGCCTGGAGTGTCGGTAGCAATCAGCCCCAGCATTTT	CAWSVGSNQPQHF
once	TRBV19	TRBJ2-3	TRBD2	TGTGCCAGTAGCTCATGGACTAGCGGGAGGGCCGGTATCACAGATACGCAGTATTTT	CASSSWTSGRAGITDTQYF
.	TRBV6-5	TRBJ2-1	.	TGTGCCAGCGAGCAGGGGGGCAATGAGCAGTTCTTC	CASEQGGNEQFF
.	TRBV15	TRBJ2-4	TRBD1	TGTGCCACCAGCAGCATACAGGGGATGGTCAACATTCAGTACTTC	CATSSIQGMVNIQYF
.	TRBV4-2	TRBJ2-3	TRBD2	TGTGCCAGCAGCCAAGGACTAGCGGGGGCCACAGATACGCAGTATTTT	CASSQGLAGATDTQYF
.	TRBV5-1	TRBJ1-4	TRBD1	TGCGCCAGCAGTTTAAGGATAGGGGGCAGTGAAAAACTGTTTTTT	CASSLRIGGSEKLFF
.	TRBV30	TRBJ2-7	.	TGTGCCTGGAGTGTACTTCGGGGCTACGAGCAGTACTTC	CAWSVLRGYEQYF
.	TRBV2	TRBJ1-4	.	TGTGCCAGCAGTTCCTTTAATGAAAAACTGTTTTTT	CASSSFNEKLFF